Sequencing of this T cell receptor beta chain was carried out in a study of early T cells in non-severe SARS-CoV-2 infection. Study-level results: Matching results from VDJdb favored anti-spike CD8 responses, leaving private and CD4 specificities undetected.

MiXCR, run by TCRdb on the 5' RACE reads, gives a single entry per CDR3 protein. Altogether about 61,000 distinct CDR3 sequences are present, around 12% being singletons, with the ten largest covering roughly 1.2%. This clonotype appeared a few times. The target antigen is unknown. There are 13 residues in the CDR3. Looked up from germline, CDR1 is LNHDA and CDR2 is SQIVND (reference sequence). With 9 bases clipped from V and 4 bases from J, the junction kept 6 bases outside the gene matches. The TCR was taken from an adult who was a healthcare worker with PCR-confirmed SARS-CoV-2 infection or an uninfected control (not recorded which). The donor label of this sample is uncertain. This rearrangement joins TRBV19 to TRBJ1-5, with 7 bases matching TRBD1. The source was whole blood, collected at baseline. CDR3 DNA sequence: TGTGCCAGCTCGGGACAGCTAAATCAGCCCCAGCATTTT. This gives the protein CASSGQLNQPQHF.